The 8 T cell receptor beta chains reported below all come from one sample, sequenced in a study of chemoradiotherapy in HPV16-positive cancers. TCRdb's table, derived via immunoSEQ multiplex PCR, lists solely in-frame clones and lacks some. Of more than 35,000 clones listed, more than 75% are singletons. The sequences come from blood, collected from a patient who underwent chemoradiotherapy. These receptor sequences come from a human donor with HPV-associated anogenital cancer.

The chain employs TRBV7-7 and TRBJ2-3; D is unclear. Trimming stripped 3 bases from V and 3 bases from J, with 7 bases between. The length of the CDR3 is 13 residues. Per germline, CDR1 SSHAT and CDR2 FNYEAQ (reference sequence). DNA for the CDR3: TGTGCCAGCAGCTTCGATCGTACAGATACGCAGTATTTT. It is translated as CASSFDRTDTQYF.

This chain joins TRBV30 and TRBJ1-6; a possible D gene is TRBD1 (6 bases). The CDR3 contains 14 residues. Trimming left V 0 bases short and J 10 bases short, with 13 bases between. Per the germline V gene, CDR1 is GTSNPN and CDR2 is SVGIG (reference sequence). The CDR3 bases are TGTGCCTGGAGTGTTGGACAGTCTAACTCACCCCTCCACTTT. This codes for CAWSVGQSNSPLHF.

The chain employs TRBV18 and TRBJ1-1, with a tentative D call TRBD1 (6 bases). The CDR3 loop spans 12 amino acids. The V end was cut by 2 bases, the J end by 8 bases, with 9 bases between. The germline gives CDR1 KGHSH, CDR2 LQKENI. The CDR3 DNA reads TGTGCCAGCTCACCAAGGACAGCAGAAGCTTTCTTT. This translates into CASSPRTAEAFF.

CDR3 sequence: CASHPPGQGVHGYTF. In nucleotides, the CDR3 is TGTGCCAGCCACCCTCCGGGACAGGGGGTTCATGGCTACACCTTC. This chain connects TRBV19 to TRBJ1-2; TRBD1 agrees at 11 bases. Per the germline V gene, CDR1 is LNHDA and CDR2 is SQIVND (reference sequence). The CDR3 spans 15 residues. With 9 bases clipped from V and 6 bases from J, the junction kept 12 bases outside the gene matches.

A word on this clone: Other DNA sequences of this sample code for an identical CDR3. The V gene is TRBV18, the J gene TRBJ1-1; no firm D call. CDR3 length: 14 residues. V lost 3 bases to trimming and J lost 1 base, with 9 bases between them. Germline V lookup: CDR1 KGHSH, CDR2 LQKENI. CDR3 loop: CASSPLRGNTEAFF. The CDR3 DNA follows: TGTGCCAGCTCACCGCTCCGGGGGAACACTGAAGCTTTCTTT.

This clone was detected once. The J gene is TRBJ2-1, the V gene TRBV5-6; D tentatively reads TRBD1 or TRBD2 (5 bases each). V lost 0 bases to trimming and J lost 9 bases, with 10 bases between them. Germline CDR1 SGHDT, CDR2 YYEEEE. This CDR3 is 13 amino acids long. The CDR3 nucleotides read TGTGCCAGCAGCTTGGCCGAGAGGGGTGAGCAGTTCTTC. Encoded protein: CASSLAERGEQFF.

This clone came up once. V gene TRBV2 combines with J gene TRBJ2-1; tentatively, D is TRBD1 (5 bases). The germline V gene has CDR1 SNHLY and CDR2 FYNNEI. V lost 6 bases, J lost 7 bases, and 13 bases lay in between. The CDR3 contains 13 residues. The CDR3 spells CASRLSQGNEQFF. CDR3 bases: TGTGCCAGCAGGCTTTCCCAGGGAAATGAGCAGTTCTTC.

The J gene is TRBJ2-5, the V gene TRBV9; no reliable D call. The CDR3 has 15 amino acids. Trimming removed 0 bases at V and 2 bases at J, with 11 bases between. In germline, CDR1 is SGDLS, CDR2 YYNGEE. The CDR3 spells CASSVGSPLQETQYF. The CDR3 bases are TGTGCCAGCAGCGTAGGGAGTCCCCTACAAGAGACCCAGTACTTC.